This T cell receptor (beta chain) was profiled in a study of identical twins. Regarding the study as a whole: The study found excess low generation probability among twin-shared out-of-frame alpha sequences. Invariant MAIT and iNKT cells could partly confound zero-insertion analyses. Interpretation of the results relied on cross-sectional statistical analysis and not on following the same donors.

cDNA carried unique molecular identifiers, and a universal primer site was added by template switching. TCRdb ran MiXCR on the 5' RACE reads and lists one entry per CDR3 protein. In the table there are around 1.7 million distinct CDR3 sequences, about 32% of which are singletons. A word on this clonotype: No antigen is known for it.

This CDR3 contains 16 residues. In germline, CDR1 is SGHRS, CDR2 YFSETQ. J gave up 2 bases and V 4 bases, and 9 bases lay outside the gene matches. This TCR came from a newborn girl in good health. This chain connects TRBV5-1 to TRBJ1-2; 9 nucleotides agree with TRBD1. The source material was cord blood. Here the CDR3 reads CASSQGQGGGNYGYTF. The CDR3, as DNA: TGCGCCAGCAGCCAGGGACAGGGAGGAGGAAACTATGGCTACACCTTC.